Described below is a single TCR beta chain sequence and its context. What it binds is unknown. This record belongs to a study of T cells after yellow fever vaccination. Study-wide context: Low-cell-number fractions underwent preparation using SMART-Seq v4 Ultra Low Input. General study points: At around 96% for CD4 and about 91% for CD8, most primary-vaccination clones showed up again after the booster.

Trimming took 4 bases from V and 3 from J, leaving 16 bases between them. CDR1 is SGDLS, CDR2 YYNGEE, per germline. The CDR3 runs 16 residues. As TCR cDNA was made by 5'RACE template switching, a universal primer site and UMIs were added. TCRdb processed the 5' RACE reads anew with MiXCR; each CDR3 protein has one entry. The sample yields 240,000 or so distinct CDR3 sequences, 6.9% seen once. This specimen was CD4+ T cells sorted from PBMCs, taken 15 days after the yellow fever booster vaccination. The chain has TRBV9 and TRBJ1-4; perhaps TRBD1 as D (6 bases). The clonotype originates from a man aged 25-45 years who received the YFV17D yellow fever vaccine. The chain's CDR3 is CASSPKGGIPNEKLFF. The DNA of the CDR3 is TGTGCCAGCAGCCCGAAGGGGGGGATCCCTAATGAAAAACTGTTTTTT.